The 8 T cell receptor beta chains presented below share a single source sample, sequenced in a study of cytomegalovirus exposure and HLA in healthy donors. PCR was performed using 60 Vbeta and 13 Jbeta primers. The table came from immunoSEQ multiplex PCR; TCRdb's copy has only in-frame clones and leaves some out. The sample records some 130,000 clones, around 79% being singletons. The sequenced material came from PBMCs. These receptors were collected from a man in his forties or fifties in good health and CMV-seropositive.

V gene TRBV28 combines with J gene TRBJ1-1, with a tentative D call TRBD1 (6 bases). V lost 6 bases, J lost 4 bases, and 18 bases lay in between. The germline V gene encodes CDR1 MDHEN and CDR2 SYDVKM. This CDR3 region has 15 residues. Written as DNA, the CDR3 is TGTGCCAGCAGACCGTCGGGTGGGGGCGGCACTGAAGCTTTCTTT. It yields the protein CASRPSGGGGTEAFF.

The genes are TRBV29-1 and TRBJ2-3; TRBD1 matches 8 bases. Germline CDR1 SQVTM, CDR2 ANQGSEA. V shed 5 bases, J shed 5 bases, and the junction held 9 bases outside the gene matches. The CDR3 runs to 14 residues. This chain's CDR3 is CSVHGQGKLDTQYF. The CDR3 region has the DNA TGCAGCGTTCATGGACAGGGTAAACTAGATACGCAGTATTTT.

The rearrangement uses TRBV28 and TRBJ2-3; TRBD1 aligns across 9 bases. Germline CDR1 and CDR2: MDHEN and SYDVKM. This CDR3 comprises 15 residues. V was pared by 7 bases and J by 6 bases, with 11 bases of the junction left unmatched. In DNA form, the CDR3 reads TGTGCCAGCACCAACGCCGGGACAGGGTCCGATACGCAGTATTTT. Translated: CASTNAGTGSDTQYF.

The CDR3, as DNA: TGTGCCAGCTCACCAACAGGGGACTATGGCTACACCTTC. It encodes CASSPTGDYGYTF. The chain recombines TRBV18 with TRBJ1-2; 7 bases match TRBD1. Germline lookup yields CDR1 KGHSH and CDR2 LQKENI. The CDR3 loop spans 13 amino acids. The V segment lost 2 bases and the J segment 3 bases; nucleotides outside the gene matches: 0.

The chain uses TRBV12-5 and TRBJ2-3; 9 bases line up with TRBD2. From germline, CDR1 is LGHNT and CDR2 FRNRAP. V was clipped by 6 bases and J by 3 bases; unmatched bases: 7. CDR3 size: 15 residues. The CDR3 DNA follows: TGTGCTAGTGGGGGAGGGCTAGCGGGAACAGATACGCAGTATTTT. The encoded protein is CASGGGLAGTDTQYF.

V and J are TRBV2 and TRBJ2-5; D uncertain. Judging by the DNA end, TRBJ2-7 fits better; the J call may be wrong. CDR3 length: 10 amino acids. Germline loops: CDR1 SNHLY, CDR2 FYNNEI. Written as DNA, the CDR3 is TGTGCCAGCAGTGAATACGAGCAGTACTTC. Translated: CASSEYEQYF.

The chain carries TRBV11-1 and TRBJ2-7, with 8 positions matching TRBD2. CDR3 length equals 17 residues. V lost 1 base, J lost 3 bases, and 11 bases stayed unmatched. Germline CDR1 and CDR2: SGHAT and FQDESV (reference sequence). Written as DNA, the CDR3 is TGTGCCAGCAGCTTAGAATTGGGGACTAGGAACCGCTACGAGCAGTACTTC. It codes for CASSLELGTRNRYEQYF.

In this sample, this clone turned up a few times. The chain links TRBV19 to TRBJ1-1; 12 bases line up with TRBD1. The CDR3 extends over 15 amino acids. The junction had 12 bases not matched to a gene; V was cut back by 8 bases and J by 8 bases. Germline V lookup: CDR1 LNHDA, CDR2 SQIVND (reference sequence). CDR3 amino acids: CASRDRGHGEPEAFF. DNA for the CDR3: TGTGCCAGTCGGGACAGGGGGCACGGGGAGCCAGAAGCTTTCTTT.